The rows below give T cell receptor beta chains drawn from one sample of a study of human T cells and chemical hapten exposure. TCRdb ran MiXCR on the RACE reads and lists one entry per CDR3 protein. Here the sample spans a few hundred thousand distinct CDR3 sequences, around 6% being singletons. Sequencing was performed on whole blood, taken in connection with sensitization to the hapten diphenylcyclopropenone (DPC). These receptors were collected from a young woman with alopecia areata. Some clones in this sample may be carry-over from other donors' samples. CDR3s include the opening cysteine and the closing phenylalanine or tryptophan. The order of the fields is clone size, J gene, V gene, D gene, CDR3 DNA, CDR3 protein. The D gene is left open where the match is weak. Clone size is shown for a subset of rows, as once, few, many or a class of expanded clone.

clone size: many
J gene: TRBJ2-2
V gene: TRBV9
D gene: .
CDR3 DNA: TGTGCCAGCAGCGTAGAGGACAGAAGTAACACCGGGGAGCTGTTTTTT
CDR3 protein: CASSVEDRSNTGELFF

clone size: many
J gene: TRBJ1-2
V gene: TRBV7-2
D gene: TRBD1
CDR3 DNA: TGTGCCAGCAGCTCGCGACAGGGGCACTATGGCTACACCTTC
CDR3 protein: CASSSRQGHYGYTF

clone size: few
J gene: TRBJ1-5
V gene: TRBV4-1
D gene: .
CDR3 DNA: TGCGCCAGCAGCGAGAGGGGAGTTTTTGCGCAGCCCCAGCATTTT
CDR3 protein: CASSERGVFAQPQHF

clone size: many
J gene: TRBJ1-1
V gene: TRBV29-1
D gene: .
CDR3 DNA: TGCAGCGTTGTGCAGGGAGGGGGTGGCGCTGAAGCTTTCTTT
CDR3 protein: CSVVQGGGGAEAFF

clone size: .
J gene: TRBJ2-5
V gene: TRBV2
D gene: TRBD2
CDR3 DNA: TGTGCCAGCACTGAAGAAACTAGCGGGGGGGATGAAGAGACCCAGTACTTC
CDR3 protein: CASTEETSGGDEETQYF

clone size: few
J gene: TRBJ2-7
V gene: TRBV11-2
D gene: .
CDR3 DNA: TGTGCCAGCAGCGTCCAATACGAGCAGTACTTC
CDR3 protein: CASSVQYEQYF

clone size: few
J gene: TRBJ2-6
V gene: TRBV4-2
D gene: TRBD1
CDR3 DNA: TGTGCCAGCAGCCCCGGACAGGCATCGACATCTGGGGCCAACGTCCTGACTTTC
CDR3 protein: CASSPGQASTSGANVLTF

clone size: many
J gene: TRBJ1-4
V gene: TRBV5-4
D gene: .
CDR3 DNA: TGTGCCAGCAGCTTACAGACTACAACTAATGAAAAACTGTTTTTT
CDR3 protein: CASSLQTTTNEKLFF

clone size: .
J gene: TRBJ2-3
V gene: TRBV3-1
D gene: TRBD1
CDR3 DNA: TGTGCCAGCAGCGCCGGGACAGGGGGGTTAGATACGCAGTATTTT
CDR3 protein: CASSAGTGGLDTQYF

clone size: .
J gene: TRBJ1-1
V gene: TRBV11-2
D gene: .
CDR3 DNA: TGTGCCAGCAGCTTATCGCAGGGATCAGCTTTCTTT
CDR3 protein: CASSLSQGSAFF

clone size: once
J gene: TRBJ2-3
V gene: TRBV7-2
D gene: TRBD2
CDR3 DNA: TGTGCCAGCAGCTTTGGAAATAGCGGGGGGGCAGATACGCAGTATTTT
CDR3 protein: CASSFGNSGGADTQYF

clone size: few
J gene: TRBJ1-2
V gene: TRBV6-6
D gene: TRBD1
CDR3 DNA: TGTGCCAGCAGTTACTCGCCAGGGGGGGAAGCTAACTATGGCTACACCTTC
CDR3 protein: CASSYSPGGEANYGYTF

clone size: .
J gene: TRBJ1-2
V gene: TRBV20-1
D gene: TRBD1
CDR3 DNA: TGCAGTGCCATCCGGACAGGGGATGGCTACACCTTC
CDR3 protein: CSAIRTGDGYTF

clone size: .
J gene: TRBJ2-3
V gene: TRBV6-2/TRBV6-3
D gene: .
CDR3 DNA: TGTGCCAGCAACCGACCGGGACTGGAAAAAGATACGCAGTATTTT
CDR3 protein: CASNRPGLEKDTQYF